These 4 T cell receptor beta chains were sequenced from one sample in a study of blood T cell repertoires in COVID-19. Clones were sequenced by immunoSEQ multiplex PCR, and TCRdb holds only the in-frame ones, with some missing. The sample includes 250,000 or so clones, about nine tenths of them seen just once. The material sequenced was PBMCs or T cells enriched from blood (not recorded which). The receptors were sampled from a man between 35 and 55 years old who had recovered from COVID-19.

V usage is TRBV18 and J usage is TRBJ2-1; 10 bases are shared with TRBD2. Germline CDR1 and CDR2: KGHSH and LQKENI. There are 15 residues in the CDR3. V gave up 3 bases and J gave up 6 bases; unmatched junction bases: 5. This chain's CDR3 is CASSPGLADPNEQFF. DNA for the CDR3: TGTGCCAGCTCACCCGGACTAGCGGATCCCAATGAGCAGTTCTTC.

The V gene is TRBV6-2 or TRBV6-3, the J gene TRBJ1-5, with a possible D match to TRBD1 (6 bases). The CDR3 loop spans 16 amino acids. In germline, CDR1 is MNHEY, CDR2 SVGEGT. V gave up 6 bases and J gave up 2 bases, with 17 bases separating them. The CDR3, as DNA: TGTGCCAGCAGCCCTGACACAGGGCTGGGCAATCAGCCCCAGCATTTT. It specifies CASSPDTGLGNQPQHF.

The J gene is TRBJ2-7, the V gene TRBV5-1; D may be TRBD2 (5 bases). The CDR3 covers 15 residues. CDR1 SGHRS and CDR2 YFSETQ come from the germline V gene. Trimming left V 4 bases short and J 5 bases short, with 19 bases between. The CDR3 DNA follows: TGCGCCAGCAGCCCCCAGTACGACCGAGCGGACGAGCAGTACTTC. Protein: CASSPQYDRADEQYF.

The chain employs TRBV28 and TRBJ2-7; D is uncertain. V lost 6 bases to trimming and J lost 2 bases, with 14 bases between them. There are 14 residues in the CDR3. CDR1 and CDR2 (germline): MDHEN, SYDVKM. CDR3: CASSDTNKPYEQYF. CDR3 DNA sequence: TGTGCCAGCAGCGATACAAACAAACCCTACGAGCAGTACTTC.